A single sample is the source of the 10 T cell receptor beta chains below, sequenced in a study of identical twins. MiXCR, run by TCRdb on the 5' RACE reads, gives a single entry per CDR3 protein. This sample has some 500,000 distinct CDR3 sequences, with less than 25% found just once. The same sample was also used in a study of T cells expressing NK-cell markers.

Material for sequencing was CD4+ T cells sorted from blood. The receptors shown here come from a woman between 18 and 29 years old in good health.

In its sample, this clonotype was seen many times. V usage is TRBV12-3 or TRBV12-4 and J usage is TRBJ2-3; weak D call: TRBD2 (5 bases). CDR3 length: 14 residues. V lost 5 bases and J lost 2, with 11 bases in between. Here the CDR3 reads CASSPDYNTDTQYF. In DNA, the CDR3 is TGTGCCAGCAGTCCAGACTACAACACAGATACGCAGTATTTT.

This clonotype was seen only a few times. The J gene is TRBJ2-1, the V gene TRBV5-1, with TRBD2 matching 10 bases. In germline, CDR1 is SGHRS, CDR2 YFSETQ. Unmatched junction bases numbered 7, after V lost 4 bases and J lost 0 bases. CDR3 length equals 17 residues. The CDR3 DNA sequence: TGCGCCAGCAGCCTTGGACTAGCGGCCAGCTCCTACAATGAGCAGTTCTTC. Translating gives CASSLGLAASSYNEQFF.

This sequence joins TRBV15 and TRBJ2-7, with a possible D match to TRBD2 (6 bases). V was pared by 2 bases and J by 1 base, with 9 bases between. CDR3 length: 14 amino acids. The germline V gene encodes CDR1 LNHNV and CDR2 YYDKDF (reference sequence). Here the CDR3 reads CATSRRRESYEQYF. For the CDR3, the DNA is TGTGCCACCAGCAGAAGACGGGAGTCCTACGAGCAGTACTTC.

This chain joins TRBV20-1 and TRBJ1-2; 8 bases map to TRBD1. With V trimmed by 3 bases and J by 4 bases, 7 bases remained unmatched. Germline V gives CDR1 DFQATT, CDR2 SNEGSKA (reference sequence). The CDR3 is 14 residues long. CDR3 sequence reads: CSARGRGRGYGYTF. CDR3 in DNA: TGCAGTGCTAGGGGCAGGGGGCGCGGCTATGGCTACACCTTC.

This clonotype appeared a few times. The chain joins TRBV12-3 or TRBV12-4 to TRBJ2-1; the D gene is possibly TRBD2 (5 bases). There are 15 residues in the CDR3. Trimming cost V 6 bases and J 7 bases, with 19 bases left between them. The CDR3 is CASRGGSVDWNEQFF. The CDR3 DNA follows: TGTGCCAGCAGAGGAGGAAGCGTGGATTGGAATGAGCAGTTCTTC.

At least ten counts were recorded for this clonotype. The chain recombines TRBV7-2 with TRBJ2-7; a weak D match, TRBD1 (5 bases). The CDR3 has 15 residues. V was shortened by 7 bases and J by 2 bases, with 18 bases between the two germline ends. Looked up from germline, CDR1 is SGHTA and CDR2 is FQGNSA. CDR3 loop: CASTSVFGAAYEQYF. For the CDR3, the DNA is TGTGCCAGCACCTCCGTGTTTGGGGCTGCCTACGAGCAGTACTTC.

The V gene is TRBV7-2, the J gene TRBJ2-5; D is undetermined. Germline V lookup: CDR1 SGHTA, CDR2 FQGNSA. Between the trimmed V and J ends, which lost 1 base and 5 bases, there was a span of 8 bases. The CDR3 totals 13 residues. CDR3 coding DNA: TGTGCCAGCAGCTTAGTTGCGCGGGAGACCCAGTACTTC. Protein: CASSLVARETQYF.

This rearrangement joins TRBV15 to TRBJ2-3; 7 bases are a match to TRBD1. The germline V gene encodes CDR1 LNHNV and CDR2 YYDKDF (reference sequence). This CDR3 is 16 amino acids long. After removal of 0 bases from V and 3 bases from J, the junction contained 6 bases not matched to a gene. The CDR3 region is CATSREGQTRTDTQYF. The CDR3 coding sequence is TGTGCCACCAGCAGAGAGGGACAGACGAGAACAGATACGCAGTATTTT.

This chain links TRBV7-9 with TRBJ2-1; 8 nucleotides align to TRBD2. Trimming took 5 bases from V and 11 from J; bases not matched to a gene: 8. Germline V gene sequence: CDR1 SEHNR, CDR2 FQNEAQ (reference sequence). There are 13 residues in the CDR3. CDR3 residues: CASSPTTSGKQFF. The CDR3 region has the DNA TGTGCCAGCAGCCCGACCACTAGCGGAAAGCAGTTCTTC. Drawing the rest from reference TRBV7-9 and TRBJ2-1, the complete variable domain is DTGVSQNPRHKITKRGQNVTFRCDPISEHNRLYWYRQTLGQGPEFLTYFQNEAQLEKSRLLSDRFSAERPKGSFSTLEIQRTEQGDSAMYLCASSPTTSGKQFFGPGTRLTVL.

This chain uses TRBV5-1 with TRBJ2-1, with 7 bases fitting TRBD2. The J segment lost 12 bases and the V segment lost 0 bases, leaving 3 bases of the junction unmatched. This CDR3 comprises 12 residues. Germline CDR1 reads SGHRS; CDR2 reads YFSETQ. The chain's CDR3 is CASSLGGGGQFF. The CDR3 bases are TGCGCCAGCAGCTTGGGAGGCGGGGGGCAGTTCTTC.